There are many counts of the clone carrying this TCR beta chain. Its antigen is currently unknown. Losses at the gene ends were 3 bases for V and 0 bases for J; bases not matched to a gene: 0. The CDR3 covers 15 residues. From germline, CDR1 is MDHEN and CDR2 SYDVKM. MiXCR, run by TCRdb on the 5' RACE reads, gives a single entry per CDR3 protein. The repertoire holds a few hundred thousand distinct CDR3 sequences, with approximately 15% as singletons. The entry originates in a study of T-cell memory formation after mild COVID-19. Broader study findings: Still unconfirmed is whether the second-wave clones peaking on day 37 recognized SARS-CoV-2.

Sequencing was performed on PBMCs or a T cell subset sorted from them (not recorded which). The V call is TRBV28, the J call TRBJ2-2, with 8 nucleotides matching TRBD2. This receptor was obtained from a young man who had mild COVID-19 (a few samples of this study predate the infection). Cell type and time point are not known. The CDR3 reads CASSLGLANTGELFF. In DNA form, the CDR3 reads TGTGCCAGCAGTTTGGGACTAGCGAACACCGGGGAGCTGTTTTTT. The full variable domain, completed using reference TRBV28 and TRBJ2-2, is DVKVTQSSRYLVKRTGEKVFLECVQDMDHENMFWYRQDPGLGLRLIYFSYDVKMKEKGDIPEGYSVSREKKERFSLILESASTNQTSMYLCASSLGLANTGELFFGEGSRLTVL.